The 17 T cell receptor beta chains given below trace back to one sample, sequenced in a study of patients and donors after allogeneic stem cell transplantation. TCRdb redid the calling of the RT-PCR reads with MiXCR, one entry per CDR3 protein. The table has roughly 880,000 distinct CDR3 sequences, roughly 18% seen once. Input material: blood, either unsorted or a sorted T cell fraction (not recorded which). These receptors were obtained from a human donor who was either an allogeneic HSCT recipient or a stem cell or donor lymphocyte infusion donor (not recorded which). It is not recorded whose cells these are; they may come from a transplant donor.

This clonotype was counted between two and nine times. The CDR3 nucleotides are TGCAGCGTCGCGGACACAAACTATGGCTACACCTTC. Its protein is CSVADTNYGYTF. This chain uses TRBV29-1 with TRBJ1-2, with D possibly TRBD1 on 5 matching bases. CDR1 is SQVTM and CDR2 is ANQGSEA in the germline V gene. Trimming stripped 6 bases from V and 2 bases from J, with 10 bases between. The CDR3 loop spans 12 amino acids.

This clonotype was recorded only once. One end of the junction does not line up with germline, which may come from a read error. The chain is built from TRBV6-5 and TRBJ2-1, with unresolved D. This CDR3 has 11 residues. Germline assignment: CDR1 MNHEY and CDR2 SVGAGI. CDR3 nucleotides: TGTACCAGCTCACAGTACAATGAGCAGTTCTTC. Its translation is CTSSQYNEQFF.

The sample holds a few counts of this clonotype. The V call is TRBV10-3, the J call TRBJ2-2; no clear D gene. Per germline, CDR1 ENHRY and CDR2 SYGVKD. The CDR3 is 16 residues long. The germline V and J ends were trimmed by 6 bases and 6 bases, with 20 bases remaining between them. In DNA, the CDR3 is TGTGCCATCAGCCCTACCCGTGGTTTTGGGGCCGGGGAGCTGTTTTTT. Translating it yields CAISPTRGFGAGELFF.

This clonotype turned up a few times. V is TRBV6-2 or TRBV6-3 and J is TRBJ1-2; tentative D call: TRBD1 (6 bases). CDR1 is MNHEY, CDR2 SVGEGT, per germline. The germline V and J ends were trimmed by 6 bases and 4 bases, with 18 bases remaining between them. This CDR3 is 15 amino acids long. The CDR3 sequence: CASRKQGLEAYGYTF. In nucleotides, the CDR3 is TGTGCCAGCAGGAAACAGGGCCTTGAGGCCTATGGCTACACCTTC.

The chain recombines TRBV7-8 with TRBJ2-1, with TRBD2 identical over 12 bases. CDR3 length: 18 residues. With V trimmed by 5 bases and J by 2 bases, 10 bases remained unmatched. CDR1 and CDR2 from the germline V gene are SGHVS and FQNEAQ. The CDR3 spells CASSPQTSGGPPYNEQFF. The CDR3 DNA reads as TGTGCCAGCAGCCCTCAGACTAGCGGGGGACCTCCCTACAATGAGCAGTTCTTC.

The chain joins TRBV2 to TRBJ2-7; D perhaps matches TRBD2 (6 bases). Trimming left V 6 bases short and J 9 bases short, with 18 bases between. Germline CDR1 is SNHLY and CDR2 is FYNNEI. The CDR3 sequence is 13 residues long. CDR3 DNA sequence: TGTGCCAGCAGACTAGCTGATCTACGTGGGCAGTACTTC. It encodes CASRLADLRGQYF.

In its sample, this clonotype was seen a few times. This chain joins TRBV9 and TRBJ2-3; tentatively, D is TRBD1 (7 bases). Deletions cut 0 bases from V and 1 base from J, with 15 bases between. Germline V gene lookup returns CDR1 SGDLS and CDR2 YYNGEE. CDR3 length: 17 amino acids. CDR3 loop: CASSVASGRGGTDTQYF. CDR3 bases: TGTGCCAGCAGCGTAGCCTCGGGCAGGGGGGGCACAGATACGCAGTATTTT.

This rearrangement joins TRBV11-2 to TRBJ1-1; a weak D match, TRBD1 (6 bases). Germline values: CDR1 SGHAT, CDR2 FQNNGV. Trimming cost V 3 bases and J 0 bases, with 20 bases left between them. This CDR3 region has 18 residues. CDR3 DNA sequence: TGTGCCAGCAGCTTGGACCTAACAGGGTACCCAATGAACACTGAAGCTTTCTTT. Translation gives CASSLDLTGYPMNTEAFF.

This clonotype was found a few times. The chain recombines TRBV24-1 with TRBJ2-1; D possibly uses TRBD1 or TRBD2 (5 bases each). Looked up from germline, CDR1 is KGHDR and CDR2 is SFDVKD. The V end lost 4 bases, the J end lost 4 bases, and 13 bases lay between the germline ends. CDR3 size: 15 residues. In nucleotides, the CDR3 is TGTGCCACCAGTGACAGGGAGACGGGGTACAATGAGCAGTTCTTC. Protein sequence: CATSDRETGYNEQFF.

This clonotype was found a few times. The CDR3 region has the DNA TGTGCCAGCAGTTCCACTGAGTTACGGGAGCAGTTCTTC. This translates into CASSSTELREQFF. The chain recombines TRBV6-2 or TRBV6-3 with TRBJ2-1; no clear D gene. The germline V gene encodes CDR1 MNHEY and CDR2 SVGEGT. The CDR3 extends over 13 amino acids. The germline V and J ends were trimmed by 4 bases and 10 bases, with 14 bases remaining between them.

The chain couples TRBV5-1 to TRBJ2-2, with 9 bases matching TRBD2. This CDR3 contains 16 residues. J was trimmed by 7 bases and V by 1 base; bases with no gene match: 8. Germline CDR1 SGHRS, CDR2 YFSETQ. The CDR3 region has the DNA TGCGCCAGCAGCTTGTGGGCTAGCGGGACTATCGGGGAGCTGTTTTTT. Residues: CASSLWASGTIGELFF.

This clonotype was counted between two and nine times. At one end, the junction sequence differs from germline, possibly due to a read error. This chain joins TRBV4-1 and TRBJ1-1; the D gene is possibly TRBD1 (6 bases). The CDR3 runs to 14 residues. CDR1 and CDR2 (germline): MGHRA, YSYEKL. CDR3 sequence reads: CASSQIRGADTRIF. The CDR3 DNA is TGCGCCAGCAGCCAAATAAGGGGGGCCGATACACGGATCTTT.

Ten or more counts support this clonotype. V and J are TRBV12-3 or TRBV12-4 and TRBJ2-1; D gene ambiguous. V was cut by 5 bases and J by 7 bases, with 9 bases left in between. The CDR3 contains 12 residues. The CDR3 reads CASSETVNEQFF. The CDR3, as DNA: TGTGCCAGCAGTGAGACGGTGAATGAGCAGTTCTTC.

The gene calls are TRBV20-1 and TRBJ1-1, with TRBD1 as a possible D gene (5 bases). Per the germline V gene, CDR1 is DFQATT and CDR2 is SNEGSKA (reference sequence). V was pared by 0 bases and J by 4 bases, with 9 bases between. The CDR3 is 13 amino acids. CDR3 residues: CSARDGGGTEAFF. The CDR3 coding sequence is TGCAGTGCTAGAGATGGGGGAGGCACTGAAGCTTTCTTT.

The chain recombines TRBV12-3 or TRBV12-4 with TRBJ1-1; D uncertain. The CDR3 loop spans 14 amino acids. V was clipped by 3 bases and J by 6 bases, with 14 bases between them. CDR3 coding DNA: TGTGCCAGCAGTTTTCCGAGGAGGGAGGCTGAAGCTTTCTTT. Translated, it gives CASSFPRREAEAFF.

There are a few counts of this clonotype. J is TRBJ2-7 and V is TRBV24-1; 9 nucleotides line up with TRBD2. The CDR3 totals 16 residues. Germline-derived CDR1 and CDR2 are KGHDR and SFDVKD. V was pared by 7 bases and J by 0 bases, with 9 bases of the junction left unmatched. The chain's CDR3 is CATRREAGGPSYEQYF. The CDR3 coding sequence is TGTGCCACCAGGCGTGAGGCGGGAGGGCCCTCCTACGAGCAGTACTTC.

This clonotype has more than one count but fewer than ten. For the CDR3, the DNA is TGCAGTGCCATTAGGACCGGGACTAGCGGGAGGCAGTTCTTC. Its protein is CSAIRTGTSGRQFF. The chain has TRBV20-1 and TRBJ2-1; 14 bases fit TRBD2. Germline lookup yields CDR1 DFQATT and CDR2 SNEGSKA (reference sequence). The CDR3 length is 14 residues. V was clipped by 6 bases and J by 12 bases; unmatched bases: 10.